Below are 18 T cell receptor beta chains sequenced from a single sample in a study of follicular helper T cells after annual influenza vaccination. The time point here: 2015-2016 season, pre-vaccination. The table came from immunoSEQ multiplex PCR; TCRdb's copy has only in-frame clones and leaves some out. The sample lists roughly 15,000 clones, more than 65% occurring once. The sample here was CXCR5- memory CD4+ T cells sorted from blood, taken on the day of influenza vaccination. These receptors were obtained from an adult who received the influenza vaccine.

The V call is TRBV28, the J call TRBJ2-4, with 8 nucleotides matching TRBD1. There are 17 residues in the CDR3. CDR1 and CDR2 (germline): MDHEN, SYDVKM. J gave up 0 bases and V 5 bases, and 9 bases lay outside the gene matches. CDR3 region: CASSLTGTGIAKNIQYF. The DNA of the CDR3 is TGTGCCAGCAGTCTAACCGGGACAGGAATAGCCAAAAACATTCAGTACTTC. The full variable domain, rest sourced from reference TRBV28 and TRBJ2-4, is DVKVTQSSRYLVKRTGEKVFLECVQDMDHENMFWYRQDPGLGLRLIYFSYDVKMKEKGDIPEGYSVSREKKERFSLILESASTNQTSMYLCASSLTGTGIAKNIQYFGAGTRLSVL.

The sample holds one count of this clone. This chain uses TRBV6-5 with TRBJ2-7, with 8 bases that match TRBD2. CDR3 length: 14 amino acids. Losses at the gene ends were 3 bases for V and 4 bases for J; bases not matched to a gene: 5. CDR1 and CDR2 from the germline V gene are MNHEY and SVGAGI. The CDR3 DNA sequence: TGTGCCAGCAGTTATTGGCGCGGGGGGTACGAGCAGTACTTC. It yields the protein CASSYWRGGYEQYF.

The chain recombines TRBV20-1 with TRBJ1-1; D might be TRBD1 (6 bases). The CDR3 contains 10 residues. Germline V gene lookup returns CDR1 DFQATT and CDR2 SNEGSKA (reference sequence). Trimming shortened V by 4 bases and J by 11 bases, and 11 bases separated the two germline ends. The CDR3 protein is CSATRGSAFF. The CDR3 coding sequence is TGCAGTGCTACCAGGGGCTCGGCTTTCTTT.

The chain joins TRBV6-1 to TRBJ1-5, with no clear D. The CDR3 consists of 12 residues. Germline V CDR1 and CDR2: MNHNS, SASEGT. Trimming stripped 5 bases from V and 4 bases from J, with 6 bases between. CDR3 in amino acids: CASSPGNQPQHF. The CDR3 DNA sequence: TGTGCCAGCAGTCCGGGGAATCAGCCCCAGCATTTT.

V usage is TRBV15 and J usage is TRBJ2-1; D ambiguous. V was cut by 1 base and J by 12 bases, with 13 bases left in between. Per the germline V gene, CDR1 is LNHNV and CDR2 is YYDKDF (reference sequence). The CDR3 totals 13 residues. CDR3: CATSRASRLVQFF. CDR3 DNA: TGTGCCACCAGCAGAGCATCTAGATTGGTGCAGTTCTTC. Full variable domain (remainder filled in from reference TRBV15 and TRBJ2-1): DAMVIQNPRYQVTQFGKPVTLSCSQTLNHNVMYWYQQKSSQAPKLLFHYYDKDFNNEADTPDNFQSRRPNTSFCFLDIRSPGLGDTAMYLCATSRASRLVQFFGPGTRLTVL.

The V call is TRBV28, the J call TRBJ1-5; D call uncertain. The CDR3 has 13 residues. V lost 4 bases to trimming and J lost 7 bases, with 11 bases between them. Germline V gives CDR1 MDHEN, CDR2 SYDVKM. CDR3: CASSSPLEQPQHF. The CDR3 DNA sequence: TGTGCCAGCAGTTCACCATTGGAACAGCCCCAGCATTTT.

J is TRBJ1-5 and V is TRBV7-2; the D is unclear. V was cut by 1 base and J by 7 bases, with 8 bases left in between. The V gene's germline CDR1 is SGHTA and CDR2 FQGNSA. The CDR3 runs to 13 residues. The CDR3: CASSLVSSQPQHF. The DNA of the CDR3 is TGTGCCAGCAGCTTAGTCAGCAGCCAGCCCCAGCATTTT.

The chain couples TRBV7-2 to TRBJ1-4; unclear D gene. The ends were cut back, 1 base at V and 10 bases at J, with 10 bases in the middle. The CDR3 has 13 amino acids. Germline V gene lookup returns CDR1 SGHTA and CDR2 FQGNSA. CDR3 amino acids: CASSLDPPRKLFF. CDR3 nucleotide sequence: TGTGCCAGCAGCTTAGACCCGCCGCGAAAACTGTTTTTT.

This clone has only one observation. V and J are TRBV7-6 and TRBJ1-2; D may be TRBD1 (5 bases). V was shortened by 1 base and J by 6 bases, with 18 bases between the two germline ends. Germline V gene sequence: CDR1 SGHVS, CDR2 FNYEAQ. The CDR3 sequence is 16 residues long. As DNA, the CDR3 is TGTGCCAGCAGCTTAGGGCCCGGGACTCAAGGGGATGGCTACACCTTC. Protein product: CASSLGPGTQGDGYTF.

The chain couples TRBV5-1 to TRBJ2-3; the D gene is possibly TRBD1 (6 bases). The CDR3 totals 14 residues. V lost 7 bases and J 0 bases, leaving 12 bases between the germline ends. The germline gives CDR1 SGHRS, CDR2 YFSETQ. The CDR3 protein is CASVRGGSTDTQYF. The CDR3 DNA reads TGCGCCAGCGTGCGAGGGGGTAGCACAGATACGCAGTATTTT.

The gene calls are TRBV18 and TRBJ2-3; D might be TRBD1 or TRBD2, each matching 5 bases. Trimming removed 0 bases from V and 6 bases from J, with 13 bases in between. Germline CDR1 reads KGHSH; CDR2 reads LQKENI. CDR3 length: 15 residues. CDR3 nucleotide sequence: TGTGCCAGCTCACCACCTGGACTGAGGGGCGATACGCAGTATTTT. Protein sequence: CASSPPGLRGDTQYF.

The V and J genes are TRBV7-2 and TRBJ1-1; 7 bases line up with TRBD1. Germline V lookup: CDR1 SGHTA, CDR2 FQGNSA. Unmatched junction bases numbered 5, after V lost 5 bases and J lost 5 bases. This CDR3 is 13 amino acids long. This chain's CDR3 is CASSTDRATEAFF. CDR3 bases: TGTGCCAGCAGCACCGACAGGGCAACTGAAGCTTTCTTT.

This chain joins TRBV7-2 and TRBJ2-2, with 9 bases lining up with TRBD2. In germline, CDR1 is SGHTA, CDR2 FQGNSA. V was clipped by 5 bases and J by 3 bases; unmatched bases: 16. The length of the CDR3 is 19 residues. CDR3 sequence (DNA): TGTGCCAGCAGCAATCGAGTCAAATCTAGCGGGGCCGACACCGGGGAGCTGTTTTTT. This gives the protein CASSNRVKSSGADTGELFF.

This chain's CDR3 is CASSYPGQGGNEQFF. The CDR3 DNA reads TGTGCCAGCAGTTATCCGGGACAGGGAGGGAATGAGCAGTTCTTC. The chain combines TRBV2 with TRBJ2-1, with TRBD1 matching over 9 bases. The CDR3 is made up of 15 amino acids. The junction had 9 bases not matched to a gene; V was cut back by 5 bases and J by 7 bases. Germline V gene data show CDR1 as SNHLY and CDR2 as FYNNEI.

This clone was seen only a few times. The rearrangement joins TRBV18 to TRBJ2-1, with D perhaps TRBD2 (5 bases). The CDR3 covers 14 residues. V lost 4 bases and J lost 9, with 16 bases in between. Germline V gene lookup returns CDR1 KGHSH and CDR2 LQKENI. The DNA of the CDR3 is TGTGCCAGCTCACGGGTCACGGGAAGCGGTGAGCAGTTCTTC. Translating it yields CASSRVTGSGEQFF.

This chain joins TRBV11-2 and TRBJ2-2; 8 nucleotides agree with TRBD2. V lost 4 bases, J lost 0 bases, and 7 bases stayed unmatched. This CDR3 spans 17 amino acids. The V gene's germline CDR1 is SGHAT and CDR2 FQNNGV. CDR3 residues: CASSSLAGTANTGELFF. CDR3 DNA sequence: TGTGCCAGCAGCTCATTAGCGGGGACGGCGAACACCGGGGAGCTGTTTTTT.

The chain recombines TRBV28 with TRBJ1-3; 8 nucleotides align to TRBD1. The CDR3 runs 15 residues. J lost 4 bases, V lost 7 bases, and 9 bases had no gene match. Germline V gene lookup returns CDR1 MDHEN and CDR2 SYDVKM. CDR3 sequence: CASTPPGQEGNTIYF. The CDR3 DNA reads as TGTGCCAGCACCCCTCCGGGACAGGAAGGAAACACCATATATTTT. Full variable domain (missing parts from reference TRBV28 and TRBJ1-3): DVKVTQSSRYLVKRTGEKVFLECVQDMDHENMFWYRQDPGLGLRLIYFSYDVKMKEKGDIPEGYSVSREKKERFSLILESASTNQTSMYLCASTPPGQEGNTIYFGEGSWLTVV.

Comment on this clone: This CDR3 is also generated by other DNA sequences in the sample. V is TRBV7-9 and J is TRBJ2-2; D is ambiguous. V dropped 5 bases and J dropped 9 bases, with 10 bases sitting between them. The CDR3 sequence is 12 residues long. Germline CDR1 and CDR2: SEHNR and FQNEAQ (reference sequence). The DNA for the CDR3 is TGTGCCAGCAGCCACAGCTGGTGGGAGCTGTTTTTT. It translates to CASSHSWWELFF.